This T cell receptor (beta chain) was profiled in a study of cytomegalovirus exposure and HLA in healthy donors. Study background: In terms of ancestry, the Caucasian-associated cluster contained roughly 80% of the approximately 400 genotyped donors. Study-level results: For most subjects, TCR beta sequences were reported to predict HLA-A and HLA-B alleles with accuracy.

A note on this clone: The antigen remains undetermined.

Germline-derived CDR1 and CDR2 are LNHDA and SQIVND (reference sequence). This CDR3 is 16 amino acids long. With 60 Vbeta and 13 Jbeta primers, the PCR was carried out. The method was immunoSEQ multiplex PCR; TCRdb's version includes in-frame clones alone and lacks a portion of them. This sample's table has around 35,000 clones. Unrecorded immune exposures were likely, despite nominal health at sampling. The chain employs TRBV19 and TRBJ2-5; 14 nucleotides align to TRBD2. This TCR came from a woman between 35 and 50 years old in good health and CMV-seropositive. Sequencing used PBMCs. The DNA for the CDR3 is TGTGCTTTTCATCCGGGACTAGCGGGAGAGGGAGAGACCCAGTACTTC. This translates into CAFHPGLAGEGETQYF.